The 27 T cell receptor beta chains below all came from one sample that was sequenced in a study of T cells after yellow fever vaccination. TCRdb re-called the 5' RACE reads with MiXCR, one entry per CDR3 protein. Here the sample spans 350,000 to 450,000 distinct CDR3 sequences, 6.2% being singletons. This specimen consisted of PBMCs, obtained 5 days after the yellow fever booster vaccination. The source of these receptors is a man aged 30 to 45 who received the YFV17D yellow fever vaccine.

V is TRBV7-3 and J is TRBJ2-7; D is perhaps TRBD1 or TRBD2 (5 bases each). The CDR3 contains 15 residues. Trimming removed 2 bases from V and 5 bases from J, with 16 bases in between. Germline V gene data show CDR1 as SGHTA and CDR2 as FQGTGA. This CDR3 reads CASSLSAAGFHEQYF. The CDR3 nucleotides are TGTGCCAGCAGCTTATCAGCGGCAGGGTTCCACGAGCAGTACTTC.

This clonotype was picked up a small number of times. The rearrangement uses TRBV12-3 or TRBV12-4 and TRBJ1-4; unclear D gene. The CDR3 has 12 amino acids. V lost 5 bases and J lost 10, with 11 bases in between. The CDR3 coding sequence is TGTGCCAGCAGTACCTTGGGTGGAAAACTGTTTTTT. It codes for CASSTLGGKLFF.

The chain employs TRBV20-1 and TRBJ2-3; no reliable D call. The CDR3 covers 16 residues. Deletions cut 0 bases from V and 1 base from J, with 14 bases between. Germline-derived CDR1 and CDR2 are DFQATT and SNEGSKA (reference sequence). DNA for the CDR3: TGCAGTGCTAGAGATAGGAAGCGTAGTCGCACAGATACGCAGTATTTT. Translated: CSARDRKRSRTDTQYF.

The chain has TRBV7-7 and TRBJ2-7; the D is unclear. This CDR3 spans 14 amino acids. Germline loops: CDR1 SSHAT, CDR2 FNYEAQ (reference sequence). The V and J ends lost 5 bases and 4 bases respectively, with 15 bases between them. In nucleotides, the CDR3 is TGTGCCAGCAGCCCCGCGGTCCGCGATTACGAGCAGTACTTC. As protein: CASSPAVRDYEQYF.

This chain links TRBV10-3 with TRBJ2-5; 10 nucleotides agree with TRBD2. Germline loops: CDR1 ENHRY, CDR2 SYGVKD. CDR3 size: 15 residues. V shed 2 bases, J shed 4 bases, and the junction held 4 bases outside the gene matches. CDR3 DNA: TGTGCCATCAGTGAGAGCGGGAGGGCCGGAGAGACCCAGTACTTC. Amino acid sequence: CAISESGRAGETQYF.

This clonotype was seen a handful of times. The V call is TRBV9, the J call TRBJ2-1; no firm D call. The CDR3 consists of 15 residues. Germline CDR1 and CDR2: SGDLS and YYNGEE. Trimming removed 4 bases at V and 3 bases at J, with 14 bases between. CDR3 in amino acids: CASSPQVEVYNEQFF. The CDR3 coding sequence is TGTGCCAGCAGCCCCCAGGTCGAGGTCTACAATGAGCAGTTCTTC.

This clonotype has a count of ten or more. The chain combines TRBV6-2 or TRBV6-3 with TRBJ2-1, with 9 bases identical to TRBD1. Trimming at V came to 6 bases and at J to 7 bases, leaving 7 bases not matched to a gene. There are 14 residues in the CDR3. Germline CDR1 reads MNHEY; CDR2 reads SVGEGT. The CDR3 spells CASREGTGWNEQFF. The DNA of the CDR3 is TGTGCCAGCAGGGAGGGGACAGGGTGGAATGAGCAGTTCTTC.

In this sample, this clonotype turned up a few times. The J gene is TRBJ2-3, the V gene TRBV7-2, with 10 bases that match TRBD2. J lost 0 bases, V lost 0 bases, and 9 bases had no gene match. CDR3 length equals 19 residues. In germline, CDR1 is SGHTA, CDR2 FQGNSA. CDR3 amino acids: CASSLALGLAGASTDTQYF. The CDR3 DNA reads TGTGCCAGCAGCTTAGCGCTTGGGCTAGCGGGAGCTAGCACAGATACGCAGTATTTT.

Only a few counts were recorded for this clonotype. V gene TRBV2 combines with J gene TRBJ2-7, with D maybe TRBD2 (6 bases). Germline V gene lookup returns CDR1 SNHLY and CDR2 FYNNEI. The CDR3 extends over 15 amino acids. The germline V and J ends were trimmed by 3 bases and 6 bases, with 18 bases remaining between them. The CDR3 sequence: CASSDVGGVGFEQYF. CDR3 nucleotides: TGTGCCAGCAGTGATGTTGGAGGGGTTGGGTTCGAGCAGTACTTC. Full variable domain (missing parts from reference TRBV2 and TRBJ2-7): EPEVTQTPSHQVTQMGQEVILRCVPISNHLYFYWYRQILGQKVEFLVSFYNNEISEKSEIFDDQFSVERPDGSNFTLKIRSTKLEDSAMYFCASSDVGGVGFEQYFGPGTRLTVT.

This clonotype was counted only a few times. The junction does not match germline at one end; this may be a read error. V and J are TRBV11-2 and TRBJ2-3; D remains unclear. The CDR3 runs 13 residues. CDR1 and CDR2 (germline): SGHAT, FQNNGV. The chain's CDR3 is CASRFRSTDTQYF. The CDR3 coding sequence is TGTGCCAGCCGCTTTAGGAGCACAGATACGCAGTATTTT.

J is TRBJ2-7 and V is TRBV5-6; TRBD1 or TRBD2 may be the D gene (5 bases each). CDR1 SGHDT and CDR2 YYEEEE come from the germline V gene. The CDR3 covers 13 residues. V was shortened by 4 bases and J by 6 bases, with 14 bases between the two germline ends. Written as DNA, the CDR3 is TGTGCCAGCAGCCCGGGGCCCCCCTGCGAGCAGTACTTC. Translating it yields CASSPGPPCEQYF.

The table lists this clonotype with a few counts. V is TRBV7-6 and J is TRBJ2-7; D call uncertain. Germline CDR1 reads SGHVS; CDR2 reads FNYEAQ. CDR3 length: 19 amino acids. Trimming took off 2 bases at V and 6 bases at J, with 29 bases between the two ends. CDR3 amino acids: CASSLHLNEPGWSRIEQYF. The CDR3 coding sequence is TGTGCCAGCAGCTTACATCTAAACGAACCCGGTTGGTCGAGAATCGAGCAGTACTTC.

This chain uses TRBV11-1 with TRBJ2-1; 9 bases are shared with TRBD2. V gave up 0 bases and J gave up 0 bases; unmatched junction bases: 9. The CDR3 runs to 19 residues. The germline V gene has CDR1 SGHAT and CDR2 FQDESV (reference sequence). The CDR3 sequence: CASSLAVREGQYSYNEQFF. Written as DNA, the CDR3 is TGTGCCAGCAGCTTAGCGGTGCGGGAGGGCCAATACTCCTACAATGAGCAGTTCTTC.

This clonotype was counted a few times. The J gene is TRBJ1-2, the V gene TRBV3-1, with D uncertain. Germline values: CDR1 LGHDT, CDR2 YNNKEL (reference sequence). This CDR3 has 13 amino acids. Trimming shortened V by 0 bases and J by 4 bases, and 6 bases separated the two germline ends. DNA for the CDR3: TGTGCCAGCAGCCAAGATGGGTCCTATGGCTACACCTTC. Translating gives CASSQDGSYGYTF.

The genes are TRBV3-1 and TRBJ1-5; 8 nucleotides align to TRBD1. CDR1 is LGHDT, CDR2 YNNKEL, per germline (reference sequence). The length of the CDR3 is 17 residues. The ends lost 0 bases at V and 1 base at J; junction bases unmatched: 5. CDR3 DNA: TGTGCCAGCAGCCAAGATTTCGGACAGGGCAGCAATCAGCCCCAGCATTTT. Translating gives CASSQDFGQGSNQPQHF.

This clonotype has at least ten counts. The chain links TRBV29-1 to TRBJ1-1; 7 nucleotides match TRBD1. CDR3 length: 14 amino acids. CDR1 is SQVTM and CDR2 is ANQGSEA in the germline V gene. J gave up 6 bases and V 2 bases, and 9 bases lay outside the gene matches. CDR3 DNA: TGCAGCGTTGAACGAGGACAGGTTCCGGCTGAAGCTTTCTTT. It translates to CSVERGQVPAEAFF.

This clonotype was seen a few times. This sequence joins TRBV13 and TRBJ2-1; TRBD2 agrees at 12 bases. The V segment lost 5 bases and the J segment 5 bases; nucleotides outside the gene matches: 7. The length of the CDR3 is 16 residues. CDR1 and CDR2 (germline): PRHDT, FYEKMQ (reference sequence). CDR3 sequence reads: CASSPLGLAGHNEQFF. CDR3 DNA: TGTGCCAGCAGCCCATTGGGACTAGCGGGCCACAATGAGCAGTTCTTC.

The chain couples TRBV20-1 to TRBJ2-7; 14 positions agree with TRBD2. The CDR3 is made up of 16 amino acids. Germline CDR1 and CDR2: DFQATT and SNEGSKA (reference sequence). V was clipped by 6 bases and J by 4 bases; unmatched bases: 11. The CDR3 DNA reads TGCAGTGCAACCGGGACTAGCGGGAGAGATGCGTACGAGCAGTACTTC. Amino acids: CSATGTSGRDAYEQYF.

This clonotype has at least ten counts. The chain recombines TRBV7-9 with TRBJ2-3; D is unclear. This CDR3 has 16 residues. With 5 bases removed from V and 2 bases from J, the gap between germline ends came to 17 bases. Germline V gene data show CDR1 as SEHNR and CDR2 as FQNEAQ (reference sequence). The CDR3 nucleotides are TGTGCCAGCAGCCTTAAGTCGAGGCAGATCACAGATACGCAGTATTTT. It is translated as CASSLKSRQITDTQYF. Variable domain in full (rest from reference TRBV7-9 and TRBJ2-3): DTGVSQNPRHKITKRGQNVTFRCDPISEHNRLYWYRQTLGQGPEFLTYFQNEAQLEKSRLLSDRFSAERPKGSFSTLEIQRTEQGDSAMYLCASSLKSRQITDTQYFGPGTRLTVL.

This chain links TRBV27 with TRBJ2-7; D gene unclear. Germline CDR1 and CDR2: MNHEY and SMNVEV (reference sequence). The V end lost 2 bases, the J end lost 4 bases, and 9 bases lay between the germline ends. The CDR3 contains 13 residues. CDR3 loop: CASSLQPPYEQYF. The CDR3 DNA reads as TGTGCCAGCAGTTTACAACCCCCTTACGAGCAGTACTTC.

This clonotype has just a few counts. CDR3 protein: CSARVPGYEKLFF. The DNA of the CDR3 is TGCAGTGCTAGAGTCCCTGGCTATGAAAAACTGTTTTTT. The chain recombines TRBV20-1 with TRBJ1-4, with D hard to call. With 1 base removed from V and 6 bases from J, the gap between germline ends came to 9 bases. Germline V CDR1 and CDR2: DFQATT, SNEGSKA (reference sequence). The CDR3 consists of 13 residues.

This clonotype was picked up many times. The CDR3 bases are TGCGCCAGCAGCTTGGACAGGGAAAGGAGGGCTTTCTTT. This codes for CASSLDRERRAFF. The rearrangement uses TRBV5-1 and TRBJ1-1; D possibly corresponds to TRBD1 (6 bases). Germline-derived CDR1 and CDR2 are SGHRS and YFSETQ. CDR3 length: 13 amino acids. V was cut by 0 bases and J by 11 bases, with 14 bases left in between. The full variable domain, its missing parts supplied by reference TRBV5-1 and TRBJ1-1, is KAGVTQTPRYLIKTRGQQVTLSCSPISGHRSVSWYQQTPGQGLQFLFEYFSETQRNKGNFPGRFSGRQFSNSRSEMNVSTLELGDSALYLCASSLDRERRAFFGQGTRLTVV.

For this clonotype: A much more abundant neighbour one base away suggests this may be a read error. The V and J genes are TRBV7-2 and TRBJ2-7, with D maybe TRBD2 (5 bases). Germline V gives CDR1 SGHTA, CDR2 FQGNSA. Trimming removed 1 base at V and 6 bases at J, with 13 bases between. The CDR3 has 14 residues. The CDR3 region is CASSLVPGAVEQYF. The CDR3 bases are TGTGCCAGCAGCTTAGTTCCAGGAGCGGTCGAGCAGTACTTC.

This clonotype was counted between two and nine times. The rearrangement joins TRBV7-2 to TRBJ2-3; D is unresolved. Trimming removed 6 bases at V and 5 bases at J, with 6 bases between. The CDR3 has 11 amino acids. Germline CDR1 and CDR2: SGHTA and FQGNSA. For the CDR3, the DNA is TGTGCCAGCAGACTCCTAGATACGCAGTATTTT. Translated: CASRLLDTQYF.

This clonotype was seen more than once but under ten times. V usage is TRBV9 and J usage is TRBJ2-1, with 8 bases aligning to TRBD2. V dropped 5 bases and J dropped 3; count of bases not matched to a gene: 7. This CDR3 is built from 15 residues. The germline gives CDR1 SGDLS, CDR2 YYNGEE. In DNA, the CDR3 is TGTGCCAGCAGTGTTAGCGGGACCCTCTACAATGAGCAGTTCTTC. Residues: CASSVSGTLYNEQFF.

There are a few counts of this clonotype. The chain carries TRBV5-1 and TRBJ2-1, with D uncertain. This CDR3 is 16 amino acids long. Germline CDR1 and CDR2: SGHRS and YFSETQ. Trimming took 0 bases from V and 6 from J, leaving 16 bases between them. The CDR3 DNA reads as TGCGCCAGCAGCTTGGGGGGTGGATCCTGGGGCAATGAGCAGTTCTTC. Translated: CASSLGGGSWGNEQFF.

This clonotype occurred once. The CDR3 spells CASSYESGSTDTQYF. DNA for the CDR3: TGTGCCAGCAGTTACGAGAGCGGGAGTACAGATACGCAGTATTTT. V and J are TRBV6-5 and TRBJ2-3; TRBD2 agrees at 8 bases. Germline V gene lookup returns CDR1 MNHEY and CDR2 SVGAGI. Trimming took 2 bases from V and 3 from J; bases not matched to a gene: 4. The CDR3 covers 15 residues.